The sequence of this TCR beta chain was determined in a study of beta chain features in type 1 diabetes. Background on the study: Patients looked much like healthy donors when it came to age, gender and cell yields. Study observations and caveats: Lower insertion and higher deletion counts appeared at VDJ junctions in type 1 diabetes patients. PCR could preferentially amplify shorter templates, alike in patients and controls.

Based on CD45RO/CCR7/CD25/CD127/CD95/CD27, CD4+ regulatory, stem cell-like memory, naive and central memory cells were sorted. Concerning this clone: Antigen: not known.

The study reverse transcribed the entire isolated RNA, so it sequenced expressed TCRB transcripts. Generated by immunoSEQ multiplex PCR, the TCRdb table keeps only in-frame clones and is missing some. The sample lists 970,000 or so clones; roughly 15% were seen once. This TCR was recovered from a woman aged 18-29 years in good health. Sequencing was performed on naive CD4+ T cells from blood.

CDR3 in DNA: TGTGCCAGCAGCTTTCCTAGGGGGGAGACCCAGTACTTC. This sequence encodes CASSFPRGETQYF. The chain employs TRBV5-4 and TRBJ2-5; TRBD1 might be the D (6 bases). Per the germline V gene, CDR1 is SGHNT and CDR2 is YYREEE (reference sequence). The CDR3 loop spans 13 amino acids. V lost 2 bases, J lost 5 bases, and 10 bases lay in between.